Listed here are 2 T cell receptor beta chains from one sample, sequenced in a study of shared clonotypes between healthy human individuals. Libraries were prepared by immunoSEQ multiplex PCR; TCRdb keeps only in-frame clonotypes and omits some of them. The sample carries around 1,900,000 clones, just over 90% recorded once. As defined, naive CD8 cells were CD45RO-negative and positively selected for CCR7, with terminally differentiated effector memory CD45RA+ cells excluded. The specimen sequenced was naive CD8+ T cells from PBMCs. The receptors here all came from a young man in good health. Some clones in this sample may be carry-over from other donors' samples.

Note on this clone: The same CDR3 arises from other DNA sequences in this sample as well. The chain uses TRBV9 and TRBJ1-5; TRBD1 is a possible D gene (6 bases). CDR1 is SGDLS, CDR2 YYNGEE, per germline. The length of the CDR3 is 14 residues. V was trimmed by 4 bases and J by 4 bases, leaving 12 bases between them. CDR3 region: CASSPGVRNQPQHF. For the CDR3, the DNA is TGTGCCAGCAGCCCAGGGGTTAGGAATCAGCCCCAGCATTTT.

The rearrangement uses TRBV19 and TRBJ2-2; D unresolved. Germline-derived CDR1 and CDR2 are LNHDA and SQIVND (reference sequence). Trimming took 9 bases from V and 2 from J, leaving 1 base between them. The CDR3 consists of 10 residues. CDR3 bases: TGTGCCAGAAACACCGGGGAGCTGTTTTTT. Its translation is CARNTGELFF.